These 28 T cell receptor beta chains were sequenced from one sample in a study of blood T cell repertoires in COVID-19. Repertoires were generated with immunoSEQ multiplex PCR, while TCRdb's copy carries only in-frame clones and drops some. This table has some 260,000 clones, over 80% appearing once. Sequenced sample: peripheral blood. Receptors were obtained from a woman aged 70-85 years with COVID-19, enrolled during active disease.

V is TRBV29-1 and J is TRBJ2-5; weak D call: TRBD1 (6 bases). CDR1 and CDR2 (germline): SQVTM, ANQGSEA. The CDR3 loop spans 12 amino acids. The ends were cut back, 3 bases at V and 6 bases at J, with 11 bases in the middle. CDR3 protein: CSVDRGEKTQYF. The CDR3 DNA is TGCAGCGTTGACAGGGGAGAAAAGACCCAGTACTTC.

CDR3 sequence (DNA): TGTGCCACCAGGGACCGGGACAGAAATTCACCCCTCCACTTT. Encoded protein: CATRDRDRNSPLHF. J is TRBJ1-6 and V is TRBV24-1; TRBD1 aligns across 7 bases. V lost 7 bases, J lost 7 bases, and 6 bases stayed unmatched. This CDR3 has 14 amino acids. Germline V lookup: CDR1 KGHDR, CDR2 SFDVKD.

The genes are TRBV7-8 and TRBJ2-7; 7 nucleotides agree with TRBD2. The length of the CDR3 is 14 residues. V shed 1 base and J 0 bases; nucleotides not matched to a gene: 0. Germline CDR1 is SGHVS and CDR2 is FQNEAQ. Written as DNA, the CDR3 is TGTGCCAGCAGCTTAGGGGGGGGCTCCTACGAGCAGTACTTC. This translates into CASSLGGGSYEQYF.

The J gene is TRBJ1-2, the V gene TRBV2; D uncertain. From germline, CDR1 is SNHLY and CDR2 FYNNEI. The germline V and J ends were trimmed by 6 bases and 3 bases, with 14 bases remaining between them. The CDR3 totals 14 residues. The CDR3 protein is CASRRAFGHYGYTF. CDR3 DNA sequence: TGTGCCAGCAGGAGGGCCTTCGGGCACTATGGCTACACCTTC.

The rearrangement links TRBV18 to TRBJ1-4; TRBD1 is a possible D gene (6 bases). This CDR3 contains 14 residues. The V end was cut by 3 bases, the J end by 4 bases, with 9 bases between. Germline V gene lookup returns CDR1 KGHSH and CDR2 LQKENI. This chain's CDR3 is CASSPPDSNEKLFF. CDR3 DNA: TGTGCCAGCTCACCCCCGGACAGTAATGAAAAACTGTTTTTT.

The CDR3 DNA sequence: TGTGCCAGCAGCCGTGGACAGCCCCAAGAGACCCAGTACTTC. Protein product: CASSRGQPQETQYF. V and J are TRBV11-3 and TRBJ2-5, with a tentative D call TRBD1 (6 bases). The CDR3 covers 14 residues. V was shortened by 5 bases and J by 1 base, with 11 bases between the two germline ends. The germline gives CDR1 SGHNT, CDR2 YENEEA.

The CDR3 reads CASSVGEIRNNSPLHF. CDR3 nucleotides: TGTGCCAGCAGCGTAGGGGAGATTCGAAATAATTCACCCCTCCACTTT. V usage is TRBV9 and J usage is TRBJ1-6; no clear D gene. The CDR3 loop spans 16 amino acids. Germline V CDR1 and CDR2: SGDLS, YYNGEE. The V end was cut by 0 bases, the J end by 5 bases, with 12 bases between.

This chain links TRBV18 with TRBJ1-1; 8 bases are a match to TRBD1. CDR1 is KGHSH and CDR2 is LQKENI in the germline V gene. This CDR3 spans 14 amino acids. With 5 bases clipped from V and 4 bases from J, the junction kept 6 bases outside the gene matches. For the CDR3, the DNA is TGTGCCAGCTCAACAGAGACAGGGGTCACTGAAGCTTTCTTT. It translates to CASSTETGVTEAFF. Full variable domain (remainder filled in from reference TRBV18 and TRBJ1-1): NAGVMQNPRHLVRRRGQEARLRCSPMKGHSHVYWYRQLPEEGLKFMVYLQKENIIDESGMPKERFSAEFPKEGPSILRIQQVVRGDSAAYFCASSTETGVTEAFFGQGTRLTVV.

The rearrangement links TRBV6-5 to TRBJ2-3, with D hard to call. The length of the CDR3 is 13 residues. The V gene lost 5 bases and the J gene lost 0 bases, with 6 bases spanning the gap. From germline, CDR1 is MNHEY and CDR2 SVGAGI. The CDR3 DNA sequence: TGTGCCAGCAGTCGGGTCAGCACAGATACGCAGTATTTT. Amino acid sequence: CASSRVSTDTQYF.

J is TRBJ2-3 and V is TRBV7-2; 8 bases match TRBD1. Germline values: CDR1 SGHTA, CDR2 FQGNSA. V lost 3 bases, J lost 2 bases, and 4 bases stayed unmatched. The CDR3 consists of 15 residues. CDR3: CASSFRTGNTDTQYF. The CDR3 region has the DNA TGTGCCAGCAGCTTCAGGACAGGGAACACAGATACGCAGTATTTT.

This chain links TRBV7-3 with TRBJ2-1; 7 bases agree with TRBD2. There are 15 residues in the CDR3. The germline V gene has CDR1 SGHTA and CDR2 FQGTGA. The J segment lost 1 base and the V segment lost 4 bases, leaving 4 bases of the junction unmatched. CDR3: CASSSGGNSYNEQFF. The CDR3 DNA reads as TGTGCCAGCAGCTCCGGGGGGAATTCCTACAATGAGCAGTTCTTC.

The chain joins TRBV2 to TRBJ2-7; D not certain. CDR3 length: 16 amino acids. Deletions cut 4 bases from V and 0 bases from J, with 16 bases between. CDR1 is SNHLY and CDR2 is FYNNEI in the germline V gene. CDR3 residues: CASSVLSARSSYEQYF. The CDR3 DNA follows: TGTGCCAGCAGTGTTCTATCCGCCCGTTCCTCCTACGAGCAGTACTTC.

This chain uses TRBV10-3 with TRBJ1-2; 9 bases align to TRBD1. V trimming: 7 bases; J trimming: 7 bases; junction bases outside the gene matches: 10. Germline values: CDR1 ENHRY, CDR2 SYGVKD. The CDR3 contains 14 residues. The CDR3 region has the DNA TGTGCCATCAATCGGGACAGGGAAGAGGGTGGCTACACCTTC. As protein: CAINRDREEGGYTF.

This clone was seen a single time. The rearrangement uses TRBV10-3 and TRBJ2-3; the match to TRBD2 covers 14 bases. The CDR3 is 18 residues long. V lost 7 bases to trimming and J lost 1 base; unmatched junction nucleotides: 10. The germline V gene has CDR1 ENHRY and CDR2 SYGVKD. CDR3 bases: TGTGCCATCACCACTGGGACTAGCGGGAGTGTAGGCACAGATACGCAGTATTTT. Amino acids: CAITTGTSGSVGTDTQYF.

The chain recombines TRBV29-1 with TRBJ2-1; TRBD2 agrees at 14 bases. The J segment lost 7 bases and the V segment lost 5 bases, leaving 7 bases of the junction unmatched. CDR1 and CDR2 (germline): SQVTM, ANQGSEA. The CDR3 consists of 15 residues. The CDR3 nucleotides read TGCAGCGTTAAGGGGACTAGCGGGAGAGAAAATGAGCAGTTCTTC. Its protein is CSVKGTSGRENEQFF.

The chain has TRBV7-9 and TRBJ2-6, with TRBD1 as a possible D gene (5 bases). Trimming stripped 5 bases from V and 3 bases from J, with 20 bases between. The CDR3 length is 18 residues. Germline values: CDR1 SEHNR, CDR2 FQNEAQ (reference sequence). CDR3 protein: CASSRRQGRIVGANVLTF. CDR3 nucleotides: TGTGCCAGCAGCCGCCGGCAGGGTCGGATCGTTGGGGCCAACGTCCTGACTTTC. Filled out from reference TRBV7-9 and TRBJ2-6, the complete variable domain reads DTGVSQNPRHKITKRGQNVTFRCDPISEHNRLYWYRQTLGQGPEFLTYFQNEAQLEKSRLLSDRFSAERPKGSFSTLEIQRTEQGDSAMYLCASSRRQGRIVGANVLTFGAGSRLTVL.

This chain's CDR3 is CASSLALAGGDEQFF. In DNA form, the CDR3 reads TGTGCCAGCAGCTTAGCCCTAGCGGGAGGTGATGAGCAGTTCTTC. This chain links TRBV11-2 with TRBJ2-1, with 11 positions matching TRBD2. V shed 1 base, J shed 8 bases, and the junction held 4 bases outside the gene matches. Germline V CDR1 and CDR2: SGHAT, FQNNGV. The CDR3 totals 15 residues. The whole variable domain, filled in from reference TRBV11-2 and TRBJ2-1, reads EAGVAQSPRYKIIEKRQSVAFWCNPISGHATLYWYQQILGQGPKLLIQFQNNGVVDDSQLPKDRFSAERLKGVDSTLKIQPAKLEDSAVYLCASSLALAGGDEQFFGPGTRLTVL.

The CDR3 region has the DNA TGTGCCAGCAGCGTAGATATGACAGGGGGCAACTATGGCTACACCTTC. Translated, it gives CASSVDMTGGNYGYTF. V and J are TRBV9 and TRBJ1-2; 10 bases match TRBD1. Trimming at V came to 0 bases and at J to 2 bases, leaving 4 bases not matched to a gene. The CDR3 has 16 residues. Germline CDR1 and CDR2: SGDLS and YYNGEE.

This chain uses TRBV7-2 with TRBJ2-1; 11 nucleotides match TRBD2. Trimming removed 5 bases from V and 4 bases from J; junction bases left unmatched: 4. This CDR3 has 15 residues. CDR1 is SGHTA, CDR2 FQGNSA, per germline. The CDR3 loop reads CASSGGTSGYNEQFF. The CDR3 coding sequence is TGTGCCAGCAGCGGAGGGACTAGCGGTTACAATGAGCAGTTCTTC.

This chain connects TRBV10-3 to TRBJ1-3, with D possibly matching TRBD1 (5 bases). Germline V CDR1 and CDR2: ENHRY, SYGVKD. V gave up 7 bases and J gave up 5 bases, with 15 bases separating them. The length of the CDR3 is 14 residues. CDR3 nucleotides: TGTGCCATCACCTCGGGGGGTGGTAGAAACACCATATATTTT. It translates to CAITSGGGRNTIYF.

The chain is built from TRBV30 and TRBJ1-2; the match to TRBD1 covers 7 bases. V gave up 5 bases and J gave up 3 bases; unmatched junction bases: 12. The CDR3 is 15 amino acids. CDR1 is GTSNPN, CDR2 SVGIG, per germline (reference sequence). The CDR3 DNA is TGTGCCTGGGTGCCAATTGACAGGGTTTACTATGGCTACACCTTC. It translates to CAWVPIDRVYYGYTF.

The chain couples TRBV7-9 to TRBJ2-5; D is possibly TRBD2 (6 bases). The germline gives CDR1 SEHNR, CDR2 FQNEAQ (reference sequence). The CDR3 consists of 15 residues. The V and J ends lost 6 bases and 2 bases respectively, with 16 bases between them. The CDR3 DNA follows: TGTGCCAGCAGATTTGCTGGGAGCGGGCAAGAGACCCAGTACTTC. Translated: CASRFAGSGQETQYF.

This chain joins TRBV29-1 and TRBJ2-5; D remains unclear. This CDR3 has 12 residues. Germline V gives CDR1 SQVTM, CDR2 ANQGSEA. V gave up 6 bases and J gave up 4 bases, with 12 bases separating them. The CDR3 region is CSVSEAGETQYF. In DNA form, the CDR3 reads TGCAGCGTCTCTGAGGCCGGAGAGACCCAGTACTTC.

The chain carries TRBV7-9 and TRBJ2-7; maybe TRBD2 (6 bases). Trimming left V 5 bases short and J 3 bases short, with 8 bases between. CDR1 SEHNR and CDR2 FQNEAQ come from the germline V gene (reference sequence). This CDR3 contains 12 residues. The CDR3 DNA follows: TGTGCCAGCAGCGCGACTAGCTACGAGCAGTACTTC. Translated: CASSATSYEQYF.

The chain couples TRBV19 to TRBJ1-5, with 7 bases matching TRBD1. The germline V gene encodes CDR1 LNHDA and CDR2 SQIVND (reference sequence). Trimming cost V 3 bases and J 5 bases; bases outside gene matches: 4. The CDR3 covers 14 residues. For the CDR3, the DNA is TGTGCCAGTAGTATTATTACAGGGGATCAGCCCCAGCATTTT. This codes for CASSIITGDQPQHF.

The chain has TRBV28 and TRBJ1-2; D may be TRBD1 (6 bases). CDR1 MDHEN and CDR2 SYDVKM come from the germline V gene. V lost 7 bases and J lost 4, with 16 bases in between. CDR3 length equals 14 residues. CDR3 sequence reads: CASTAQGTTYGYTF. The CDR3 nucleotides read TGTGCCAGCACCGCACAGGGTACCACCTATGGCTACACCTTC.

This chain joins TRBV7-2 and TRBJ2-7; TRBD2 might be the D (5 bases). The V gene's germline CDR1 is SGHTA and CDR2 FQGNSA. The CDR3 loop spans 16 amino acids. V was pared by 1 base and J by 0 bases, with 13 bases between. In DNA form, the CDR3 reads TGTGCCAGCAGCTTAGATGCGGGCTTCAGCTCCTACGAGCAGTACTTC. It specifies CASSLDAGFSSYEQYF.

This clone was recorded only once. The chain carries TRBV19 and TRBJ1-5, with TRBD1 matching over 8 bases. Germline CDR1 is LNHDA and CDR2 is SQIVND (reference sequence). The CDR3 is 15 residues long. V was pared by 5 bases and J by 3 bases, with 6 bases of the junction left unmatched. The CDR3 DNA reads TGTGCCAGTAGTGGCCGACAGGGGATCAATCAGCCCCAGCATTTT. This encodes CASSGRQGINQPQHF.